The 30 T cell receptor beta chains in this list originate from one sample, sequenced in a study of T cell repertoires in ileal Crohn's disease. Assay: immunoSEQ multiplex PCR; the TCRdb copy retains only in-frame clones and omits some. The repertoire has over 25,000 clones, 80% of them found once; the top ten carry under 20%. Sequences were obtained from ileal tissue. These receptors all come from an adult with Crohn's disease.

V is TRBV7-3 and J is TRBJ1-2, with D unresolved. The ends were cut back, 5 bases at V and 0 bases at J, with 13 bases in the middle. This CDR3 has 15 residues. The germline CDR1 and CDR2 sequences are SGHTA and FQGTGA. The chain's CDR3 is CASSPFPGTNYGYTF. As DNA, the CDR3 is TGTGCCAGCAGCCCCTTTCCGGGGACTAACTATGGCTACACCTTC.

CDR3 region: CAWSVPTTGETQYF. The CDR3 coding sequence is TGTGCCTGGAGTGTTCCGACTACAGGGGAGACCCAGTACTTC. This chain joins TRBV30 and TRBJ2-5; the D gene is possibly TRBD1 (6 bases). Germline V gives CDR1 GTSNPN, CDR2 SVGIG (reference sequence). Deletions cut 0 bases from V and 5 bases from J, with 13 bases between. CDR3 size: 14 residues.

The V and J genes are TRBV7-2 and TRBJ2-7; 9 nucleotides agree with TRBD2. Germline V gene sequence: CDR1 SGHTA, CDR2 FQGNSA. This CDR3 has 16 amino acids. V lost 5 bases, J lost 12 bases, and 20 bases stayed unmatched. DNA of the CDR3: TGTGCCAGCAGCCCCCCCGCTCTAGCGGGGCTGCATGGGGGGTACTTC. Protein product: CASSPPALAGLHGGYF.

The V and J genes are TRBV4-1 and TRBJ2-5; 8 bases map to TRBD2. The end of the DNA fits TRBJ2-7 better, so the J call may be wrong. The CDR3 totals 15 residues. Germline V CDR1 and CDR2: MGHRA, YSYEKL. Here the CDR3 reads CASSYSPGGAYEQYF. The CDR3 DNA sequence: TGCGCCAGCAGCTACTCGCCGGGGGGGGCCTACGAGCAGTACTTC.

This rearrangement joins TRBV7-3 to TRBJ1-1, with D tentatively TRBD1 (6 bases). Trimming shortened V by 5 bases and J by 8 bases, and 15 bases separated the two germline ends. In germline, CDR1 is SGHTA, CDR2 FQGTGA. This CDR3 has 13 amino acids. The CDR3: CASSPGGGREAFF. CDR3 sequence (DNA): TGTGCCAGCAGCCCGGGCGGGGGCCGCGAAGCTTTCTTT. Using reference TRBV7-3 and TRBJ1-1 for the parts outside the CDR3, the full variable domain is GAGVSQTPSNKVTEKGKYVELRCDPISGHTALYWYRQSLGQGPEFLIYFQGTGAADDSGLPNDRFFAVRPEGSVSTLKIQRTERGDSAVYLCASSPGGGREAFFGQGTRLTVV.

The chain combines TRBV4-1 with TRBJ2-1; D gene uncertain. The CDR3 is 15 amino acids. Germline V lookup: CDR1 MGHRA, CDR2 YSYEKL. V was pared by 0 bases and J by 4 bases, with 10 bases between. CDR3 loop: CASSQDPTGYNEQFF. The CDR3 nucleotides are TGCGCCAGCAGCCAAGATCCGACGGGTTACAATGAGCAGTTCTTC.

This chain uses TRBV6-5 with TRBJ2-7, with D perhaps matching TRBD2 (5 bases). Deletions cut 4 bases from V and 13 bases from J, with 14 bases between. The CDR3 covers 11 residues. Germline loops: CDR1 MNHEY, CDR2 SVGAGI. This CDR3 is CASSSTRGFYF. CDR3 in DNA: TGTGCCAGCAGTTCGACCCGAGGGTTTTACTTC.

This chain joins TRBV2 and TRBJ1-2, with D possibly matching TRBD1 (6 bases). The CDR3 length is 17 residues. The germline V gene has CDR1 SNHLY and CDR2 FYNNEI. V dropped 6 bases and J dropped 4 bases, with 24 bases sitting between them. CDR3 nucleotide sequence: TGTGCCAGCAGGAACCCCCTTCTCTATGGACAGCCCTATGGCTACACCTTC. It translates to CASRNPLLYGQPYGYTF.

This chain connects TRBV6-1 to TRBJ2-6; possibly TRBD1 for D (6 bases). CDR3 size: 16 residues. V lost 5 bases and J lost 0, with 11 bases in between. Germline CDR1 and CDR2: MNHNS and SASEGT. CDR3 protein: CASSKGDNSGANVLTF. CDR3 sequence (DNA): TGTGCCAGCAGTAAAGGGGACAACTCTGGGGCCAACGTCCTGACTTTC.

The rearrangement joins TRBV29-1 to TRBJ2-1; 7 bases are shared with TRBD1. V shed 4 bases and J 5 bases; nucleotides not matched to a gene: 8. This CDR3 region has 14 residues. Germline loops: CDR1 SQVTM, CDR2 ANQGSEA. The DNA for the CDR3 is TGCAGCGTTGGTACGGGACAGAGACACAATGAGCAGTTCTTC. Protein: CSVGTGQRHNEQFF.

CDR3: CASSSGGGELFF. In nucleotides, the CDR3 is TGTGCCAGCAGTTCCGGGGGAGGGGAACTGTTTTTT. The V and J genes are TRBV6-6 and TRBJ1-4, with TRBD1 as a possible D gene (5 bases). Trimming shortened V by 4 bases and J by 12 bases, and 12 bases separated the two germline ends. This CDR3 comprises 12 residues. Germline V CDR1 and CDR2: MNHNY, SVGAGI (reference sequence).

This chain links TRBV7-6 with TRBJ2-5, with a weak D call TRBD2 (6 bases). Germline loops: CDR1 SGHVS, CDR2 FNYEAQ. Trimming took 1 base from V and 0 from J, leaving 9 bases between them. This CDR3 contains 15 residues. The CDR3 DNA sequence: TGTGCCAGCAGCTTAGGGGCTAGCGACCAAGAGACCCAGTACTTC. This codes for CASSLGASDQETQYF.

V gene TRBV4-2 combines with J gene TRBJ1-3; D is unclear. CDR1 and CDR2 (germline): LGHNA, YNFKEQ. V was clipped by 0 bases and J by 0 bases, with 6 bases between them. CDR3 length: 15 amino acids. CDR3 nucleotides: TGTGCCAGCAGCCAAGATGTCCTCTCTGGAAACACCATATATTTT. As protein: CASSQDVLSGNTIYF.

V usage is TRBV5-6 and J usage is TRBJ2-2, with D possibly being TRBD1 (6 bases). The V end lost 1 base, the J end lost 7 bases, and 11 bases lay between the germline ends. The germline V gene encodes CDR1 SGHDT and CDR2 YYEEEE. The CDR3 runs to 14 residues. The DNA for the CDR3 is TGTGCCAGCAGCTTGTCCGTAGGGGGCGGGGAGCTGTTTTTT. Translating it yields CASSLSVGGGELFF.

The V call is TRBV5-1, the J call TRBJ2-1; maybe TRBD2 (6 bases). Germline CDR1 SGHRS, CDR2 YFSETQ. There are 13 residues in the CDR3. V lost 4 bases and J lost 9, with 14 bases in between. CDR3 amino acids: CASSGRIGGEQFF. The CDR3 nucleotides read TGCGCCAGCAGCGGAAGGATCGGGGGTGAGCAGTTCTTC.

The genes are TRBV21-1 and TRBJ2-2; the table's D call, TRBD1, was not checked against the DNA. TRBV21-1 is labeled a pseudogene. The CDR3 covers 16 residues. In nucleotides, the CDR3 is TGTGCCAGCAGCAAAGGGGGCAGGCAGAACACCGGGGAGCTGTTTTTT. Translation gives CASSKGGRQNTGELFF.

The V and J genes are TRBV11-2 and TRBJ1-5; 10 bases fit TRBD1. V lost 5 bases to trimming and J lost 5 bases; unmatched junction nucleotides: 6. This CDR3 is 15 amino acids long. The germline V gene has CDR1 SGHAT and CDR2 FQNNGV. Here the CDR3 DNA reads TGTGCCAGCAGCCCAGGGACAGGGGCGGATCAGCCCCAGCATTTT. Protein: CASSPGTGADQPQHF. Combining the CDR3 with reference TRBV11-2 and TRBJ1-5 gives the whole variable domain EAGVAQSPRYKIIEKRQSVAFWCNPISGHATLYWYQQILGQGPKLLIQFQNNGVVDDSQLPKDRFSAERLKGVDSTLKIQPAKLEDSAVYLCASSPGTGADQPQHFGDGTRLSIL.

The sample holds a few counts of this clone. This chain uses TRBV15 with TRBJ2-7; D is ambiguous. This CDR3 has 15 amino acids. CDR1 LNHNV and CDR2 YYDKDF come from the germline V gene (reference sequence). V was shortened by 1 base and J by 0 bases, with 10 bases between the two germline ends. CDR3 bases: TGTGCCACCAGCAGAGGAGGCTATTCCTCCTACGAGCAGTACTTC. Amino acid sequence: CATSRGGYSSYEQYF. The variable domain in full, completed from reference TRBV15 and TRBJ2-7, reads DAMVIQNPRYQVTQFGKPVTLSCSQTLNHNVMYWYQQKSSQAPKLLFHYYDKDFNNEADTPDNFQSRRPNTSFCFLDIRSPGLGDTAMYLCATSRGGYSSYEQYFGPGTRLTVT.

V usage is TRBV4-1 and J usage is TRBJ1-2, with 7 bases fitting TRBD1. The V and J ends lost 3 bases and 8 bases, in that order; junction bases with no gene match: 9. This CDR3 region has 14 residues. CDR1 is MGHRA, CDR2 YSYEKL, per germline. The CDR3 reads CASSQRQGSRGYTF. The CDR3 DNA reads TGCGCCAGCAGCCAGCGACAGGGATCGAGAGGCTACACCTTC.

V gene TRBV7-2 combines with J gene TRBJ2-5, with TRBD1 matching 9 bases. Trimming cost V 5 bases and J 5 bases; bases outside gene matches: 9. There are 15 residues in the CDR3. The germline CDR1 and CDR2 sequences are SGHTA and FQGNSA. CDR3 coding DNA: TGTGCCAGCAGCGTAACCGGGACAGGGAGGGAGACCCAGTACTTC. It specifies CASSVTGTGRETQYF.

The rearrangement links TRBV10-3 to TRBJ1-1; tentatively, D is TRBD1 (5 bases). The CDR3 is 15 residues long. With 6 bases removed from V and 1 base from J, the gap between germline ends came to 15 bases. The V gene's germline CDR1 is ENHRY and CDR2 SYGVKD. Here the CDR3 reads CAIRPQQDPNTEAFF. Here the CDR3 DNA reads TGTGCCATCAGACCTCAACAGGACCCGAACACTGAAGCTTTCTTT.

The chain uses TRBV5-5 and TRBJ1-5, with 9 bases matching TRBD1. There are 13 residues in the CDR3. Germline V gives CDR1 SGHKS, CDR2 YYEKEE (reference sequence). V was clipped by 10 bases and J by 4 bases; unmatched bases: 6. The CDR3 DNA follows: TGTGCCTCCCAAGGACAGGGGAATCAGCCCCAGCATTTT. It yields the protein CASQGQGNQPQHF.

The CDR3: CASSQVFPTSGNTIYF. The CDR3 DNA reads as TGCGCCAGCAGCCAAGTTTTCCCTACCTCTGGAAACACCATATATTTT. The V and J genes are TRBV4-3 and TRBJ1-3; the D is unclear. The V gene lost 1 base and the J gene lost 0 bases, with 10 bases spanning the gap. This CDR3 spans 16 amino acids. The germline CDR1 and CDR2 sequences are LGHNA and YSLEER.

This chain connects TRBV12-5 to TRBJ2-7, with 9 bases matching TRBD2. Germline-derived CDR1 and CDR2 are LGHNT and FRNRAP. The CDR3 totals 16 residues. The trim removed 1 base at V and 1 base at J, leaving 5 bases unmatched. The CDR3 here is CASGLDGRGGSYEQYF. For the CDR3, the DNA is TGTGCTAGTGGTTTGGACGGGCGGGGGGGATCCTACGAGCAGTACTTC.

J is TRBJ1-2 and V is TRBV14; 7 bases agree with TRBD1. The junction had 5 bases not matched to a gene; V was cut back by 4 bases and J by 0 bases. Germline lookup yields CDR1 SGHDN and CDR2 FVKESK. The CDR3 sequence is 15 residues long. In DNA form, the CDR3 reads TGTGCCAGCAGCCTCCCCGGGACAGCTAACTATGGCTACACCTTC. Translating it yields CASSLPGTANYGYTF.

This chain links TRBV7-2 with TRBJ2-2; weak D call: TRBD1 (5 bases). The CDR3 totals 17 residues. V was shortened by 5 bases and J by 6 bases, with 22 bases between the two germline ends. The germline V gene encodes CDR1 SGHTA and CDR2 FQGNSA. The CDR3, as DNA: TGTGCCAGCAGCCCTAATTTTGGTCAGGGATCGGCCGGGGAGCTGTTTTTT. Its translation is CASSPNFGQGSAGELFF.

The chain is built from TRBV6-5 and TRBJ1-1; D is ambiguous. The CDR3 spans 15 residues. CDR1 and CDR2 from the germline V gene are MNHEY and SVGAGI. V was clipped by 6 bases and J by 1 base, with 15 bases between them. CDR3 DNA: TGTGCCAGCAGCCCATTTCGCTTCGGGAACACTGAAGCTTTCTTT. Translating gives CASSPFRFGNTEAFF.

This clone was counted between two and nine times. The CDR3 reads CASKKTAKETQYF. CDR3 nucleotide sequence: TGTGCCAGCAAAAAGACAGCTAAAGAGACCCAGTACTTC. The V call is TRBV6-5, the J call TRBJ2-5; possibly TRBD1 for D (5 bases). Per germline, CDR1 MNHEY and CDR2 SVGAGI. The CDR3 extends over 13 amino acids. Trimming pared 7 bases from V and 3 bases from J, leaving 12 bases between.

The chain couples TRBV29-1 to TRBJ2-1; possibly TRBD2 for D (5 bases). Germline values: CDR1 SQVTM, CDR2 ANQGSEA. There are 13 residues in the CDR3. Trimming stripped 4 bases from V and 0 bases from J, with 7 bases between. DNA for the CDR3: TGCAGCGTTGCCGGGGACTCCTACAATGAGCAGTTCTTC. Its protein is CSVAGDSYNEQFF.

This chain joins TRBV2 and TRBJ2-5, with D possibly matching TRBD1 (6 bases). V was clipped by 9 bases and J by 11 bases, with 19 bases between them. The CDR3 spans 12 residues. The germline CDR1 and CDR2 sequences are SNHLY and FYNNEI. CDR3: CASDTGLGEQYF. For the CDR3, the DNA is TGTGCCAGTGACACAGGGCTTGGGGAGCAGTACTTC.